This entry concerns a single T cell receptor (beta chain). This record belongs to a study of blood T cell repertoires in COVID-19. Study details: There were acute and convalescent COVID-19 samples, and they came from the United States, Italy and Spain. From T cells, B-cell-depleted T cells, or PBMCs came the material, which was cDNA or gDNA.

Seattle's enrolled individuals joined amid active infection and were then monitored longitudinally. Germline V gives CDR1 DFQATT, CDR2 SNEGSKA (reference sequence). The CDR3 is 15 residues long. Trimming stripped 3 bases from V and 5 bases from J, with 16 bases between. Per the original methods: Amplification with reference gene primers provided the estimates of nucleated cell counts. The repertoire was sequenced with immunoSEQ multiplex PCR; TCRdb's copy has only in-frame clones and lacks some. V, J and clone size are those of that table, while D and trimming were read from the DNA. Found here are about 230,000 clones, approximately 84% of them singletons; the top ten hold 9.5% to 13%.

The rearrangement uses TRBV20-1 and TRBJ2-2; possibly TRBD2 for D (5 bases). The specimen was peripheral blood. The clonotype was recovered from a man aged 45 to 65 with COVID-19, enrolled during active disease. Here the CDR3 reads CSASKANSGTGELFF. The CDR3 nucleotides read TGCAGTGCTAGTAAAGCAAATTCGGGGACCGGGGAGCTGTTTTTT.